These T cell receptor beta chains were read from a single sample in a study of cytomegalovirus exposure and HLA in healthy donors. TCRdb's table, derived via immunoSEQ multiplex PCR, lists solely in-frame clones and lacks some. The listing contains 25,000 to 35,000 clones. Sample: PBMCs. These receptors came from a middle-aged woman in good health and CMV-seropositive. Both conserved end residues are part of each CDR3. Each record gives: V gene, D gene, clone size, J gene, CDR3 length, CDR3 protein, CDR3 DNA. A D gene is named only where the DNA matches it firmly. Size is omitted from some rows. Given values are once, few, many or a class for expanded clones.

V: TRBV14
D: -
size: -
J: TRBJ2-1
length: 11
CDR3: CASSRRDEQFF
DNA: TGTGCCAGCAGCCGGCGGGATGAGCAGTTCTTC

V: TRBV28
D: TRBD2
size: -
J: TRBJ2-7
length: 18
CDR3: CASSRTTGSSGRPYEQYF
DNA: TGTGCCAGCAGTCGCACAACAGGGTCGAGCGGGAGGCCCTACGAGCAGTACTTC

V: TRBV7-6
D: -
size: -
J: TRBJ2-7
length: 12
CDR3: CASSGGDYEQYF
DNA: TGTGCCAGCAGCGGAGGCGACTACGAGCAGTACTTC

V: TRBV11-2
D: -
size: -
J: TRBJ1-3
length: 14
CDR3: CATGRGGPGNTIYF
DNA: TGTGCCACGGGGAGGGGAGGTCCCGGAAACACCATATATTTT

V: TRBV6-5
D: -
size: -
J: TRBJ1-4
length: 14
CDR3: CASSNTERKEKLFF
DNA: TGTGCCAGCAGTAACACGGAGCGAAAGGAAAAACTGTTTTTT

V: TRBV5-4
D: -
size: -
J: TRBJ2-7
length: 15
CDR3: CASSLEGAVAYEQYF
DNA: TGTGCCAGCAGCTTGGAAGGGGCGGTCGCCTACGAGCAGTACTTC

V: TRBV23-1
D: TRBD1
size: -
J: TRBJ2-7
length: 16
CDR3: CASSQARDRGGYEQYF
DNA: TGCGCCAGCAGTCAGGCCCGGGACAGGGGGGGCTACGAGCAGTACTTC

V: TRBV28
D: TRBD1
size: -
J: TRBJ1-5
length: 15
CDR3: CASRETGEINQPQHF
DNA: TGTGCCAGCAGGGAGACAGGGGAGATAAATCAGCCCCAGCATTTT

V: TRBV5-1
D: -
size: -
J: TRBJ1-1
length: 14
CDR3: CASSGEGGVTEAFF
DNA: TGCGCCAGCAGCGGGGAGGGGGGTGTCACTGAAGCTTTCTTT

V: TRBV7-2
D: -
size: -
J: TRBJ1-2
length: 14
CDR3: CASSLQGWGDGYTF
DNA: TGTGCCAGCAGCTTACAGGGCTGGGGCGATGGCTACACCTTC

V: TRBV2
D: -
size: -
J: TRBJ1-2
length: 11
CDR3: CAYLFLHGYTF
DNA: TGTGCCTACTTGTTTCTTCATGGCTACACCTTC

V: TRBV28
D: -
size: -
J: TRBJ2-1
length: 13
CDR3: CASRGETDNEQFF
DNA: TGTGCCAGCAGGGGCGAAACCGACAATGAGCAGTTCTTC

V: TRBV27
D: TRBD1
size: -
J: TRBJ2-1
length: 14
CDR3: CAAYTGTGENEQFF
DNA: TGTGCCGCCTATACCGGGACAGGGGAGAATGAGCAGTTCTTC

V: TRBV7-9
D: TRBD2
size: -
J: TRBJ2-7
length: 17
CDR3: CASSLLRGGTSGYEQYF
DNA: TGTGCCAGCAGCTTACTCCGGGGGGGGACTAGCGGATACGAGCAGTACTTC

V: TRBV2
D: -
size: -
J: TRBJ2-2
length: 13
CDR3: CASIPDFGGELFF
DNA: TGTGCCAGCATCCCAGATTTTGGCGGGGAGCTGTTTTTT

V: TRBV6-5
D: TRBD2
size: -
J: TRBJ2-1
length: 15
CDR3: CASSRSSGSDNEQFF
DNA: TGTGCCAGCAGCCGATCTAGCGGGAGCGACAATGAGCAGTTCTTC

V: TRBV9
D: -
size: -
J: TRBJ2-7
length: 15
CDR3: CASSVVPGQQAEQYF
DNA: TGTGCCAGCAGCGTAGTCCCGGGACAACAGGCCGAGCAGTACTTC

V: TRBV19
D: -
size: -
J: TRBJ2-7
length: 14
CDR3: CASSIVGAAYEQYF
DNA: TGTGCCAGTAGTATAGTTGGGGCTGCCTACGAGCAGTACTTC

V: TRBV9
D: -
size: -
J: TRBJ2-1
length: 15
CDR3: CASSVGGESYNEQFF
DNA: TGTGCCAGCAGCGTAGGTGGGGAGTCCTACAATGAGCAGTTCTTC

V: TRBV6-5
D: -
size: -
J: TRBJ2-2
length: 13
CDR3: CASATTHLGELFF
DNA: TGTGCCAGCGCTACTACCCACCTCGGGGAGCTGTTTTTT

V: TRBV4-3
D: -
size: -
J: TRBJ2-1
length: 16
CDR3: CASSQEAGMADNEQFF
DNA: TGCGCCAGCAGCCAAGAGGCGGGTATGGCCGACAATGAGCAGTTCTTC

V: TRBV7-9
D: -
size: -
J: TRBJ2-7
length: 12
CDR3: CASSFEAYEQYF
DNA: TGTGCCAGCAGCTTTGAAGCATACGAGCAGTACTTC

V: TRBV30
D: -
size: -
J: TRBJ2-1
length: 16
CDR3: CAWSPIRPTMRNEQFF
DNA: TGTGCCTGGAGTCCAATCCGGCCTACCATGCGGAATGAGCAGTTCTTC

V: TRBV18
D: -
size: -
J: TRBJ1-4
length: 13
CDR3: CASSQGANEKLFF
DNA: TGTGCCAGCTCACAGGGGGCTAATGAAAAACTGTTTTTT

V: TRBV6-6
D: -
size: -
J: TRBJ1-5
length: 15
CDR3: CASSFRGNSNQPQHF
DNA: TGTGCCAGCAGTTTTCGGGGGAATAGCAATCAGCCCCAGCATTTT

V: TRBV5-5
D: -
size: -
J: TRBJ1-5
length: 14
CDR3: CASSFGGAGQPQHF
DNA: TGTGCCAGCAGCTTTGGCGGGGCTGGTCAGCCCCAGCATTTT

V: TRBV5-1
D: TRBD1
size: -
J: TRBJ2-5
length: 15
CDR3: CASKQGSKSQETQYF
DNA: TGCGCCAGTAAACAGGGGAGTAAATCCCAAGAGACCCAGTACTTC

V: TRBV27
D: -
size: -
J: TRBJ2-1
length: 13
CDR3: CASRGGLHNEQFF
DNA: TGTGCCAGCAGGGGAGGACTACACAATGAGCAGTTCTTC

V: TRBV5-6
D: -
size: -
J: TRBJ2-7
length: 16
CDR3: CASSSPLRGGRDEQYF
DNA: TGTGCCAGCAGCTCCCCGCTCCGGGGAGGAAGGGACGAGCAGTACTTC

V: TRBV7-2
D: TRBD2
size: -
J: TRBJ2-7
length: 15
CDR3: CASASSRLADYEQYF
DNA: TGTGCCAGCGCCTCAAGTCGACTAGCGGACTACGAGCAGTACTTC

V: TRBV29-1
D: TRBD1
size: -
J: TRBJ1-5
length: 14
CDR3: CSVSDRDGNQPQHF
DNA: TGCAGCGTCTCGGACAGGGATGGCAATCAGCCCCAGCATTTT

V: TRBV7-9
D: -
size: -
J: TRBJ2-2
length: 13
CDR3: CASSLVVSGELFF
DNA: TGTGCCAGCAGCTTAGTGGTTAGCGGGGAGCTGTTTTTT

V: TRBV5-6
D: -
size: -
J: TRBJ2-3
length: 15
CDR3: CASSLARPSTDTQYF
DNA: TGTGCCAGCAGCTTAGCGCGCCCTAGCACAGATACGCAGTATTTT

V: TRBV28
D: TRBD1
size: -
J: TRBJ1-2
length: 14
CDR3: CASSQTGGFYGYTF
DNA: TGTGCCAGCAGTCAAACAGGGGGATTCTATGGCTACACCTTC

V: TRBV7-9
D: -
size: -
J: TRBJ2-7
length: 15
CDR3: CASSLRDSGPYEQYF
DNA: TGTGCCAGCAGCCTACGGGATAGCGGACCGTACGAGCAGTACTTC

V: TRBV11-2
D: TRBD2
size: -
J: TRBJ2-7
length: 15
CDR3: CASSLGLAVTYEQYF
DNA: TGTGCCAGCAGCTTAGGTCTAGCGGTAACCTACGAGCAGTACTTC

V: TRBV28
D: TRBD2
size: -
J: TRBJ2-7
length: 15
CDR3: CASSLRTRLHYEQYF
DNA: TGTGCCAGCAGTTTAAGGACTAGACTTCACTACGAGCAGTACTTC

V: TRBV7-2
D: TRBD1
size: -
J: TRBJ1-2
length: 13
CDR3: CASSRVTGDGYTF
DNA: TGTGCCAGCAGCAGGGTGACAGGGGATGGCTACACCTTC

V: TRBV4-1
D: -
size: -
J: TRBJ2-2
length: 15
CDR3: CASSPGLGEAGELFF
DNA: TGCGCCAGCAGCCCCGGACTCGGGGAGGCCGGGGAGCTGTTTTTT

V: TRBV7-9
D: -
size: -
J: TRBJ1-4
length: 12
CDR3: CASSLVGEELFF
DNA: TGTGCCAGCAGCTTAGTGGGGGAGGAACTGTTTTTT

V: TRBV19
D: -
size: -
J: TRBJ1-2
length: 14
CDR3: CASSRRGNNYGYTF
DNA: TGTGCCAGTAGTCGGAGAGGGAATAACTATGGCTACACCTTC

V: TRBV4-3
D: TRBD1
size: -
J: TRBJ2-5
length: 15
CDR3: CASSQDRGQVETQYF
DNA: TGCGCCAGCAGCCAAGACAGGGGGCAGGTAGAGACCCAGTACTTC

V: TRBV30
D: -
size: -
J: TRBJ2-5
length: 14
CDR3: CAWRRAPGVETQYF
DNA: TGTGCCTGGAGAAGGGCCCCCGGGGTAGAGACCCAGTACTTC

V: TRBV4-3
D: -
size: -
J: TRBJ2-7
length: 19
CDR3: CASSQDTPTLEGPSYEQYF
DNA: TGCGCCAGCAGCCAAGATACCCCCACGTTGGAGGGACCCTCCTACGAGCAGTACTTC

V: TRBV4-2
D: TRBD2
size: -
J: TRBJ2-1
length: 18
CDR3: CASSQVIMREGSDNEQFF
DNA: TGTGCCAGCAGCCAAGTTATCATGAGGGAGGGGTCCGACAATGAGCAGTTCTTC

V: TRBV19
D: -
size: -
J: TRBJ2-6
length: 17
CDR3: CASSRHGKLSGANVLTF
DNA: TGTGCCAGTAGCCGACATGGTAAGCTGTCTGGGGCCAACGTCCTGACTTTC

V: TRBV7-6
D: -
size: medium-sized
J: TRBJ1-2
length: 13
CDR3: CASSLGGEFGYTF
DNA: TGTGCCAGCAGCTTGGGAGGGGAGTTTGGCTACACCTTC